A selection of T cell receptor beta chains follows, all from one sample in a study of tumor-infiltrating lymphocytes in primary liver carcinoma. TCRdb re-called the multiplex PCR reads through MiXCR, storing one row per CDR3 protein. The table includes about 190,000 distinct CDR3 sequences, 85% detected once. The sequenced sample was tumor tissue from primary liver carcinoma. The receptors shown here come from a middle-aged man with primary liver carcinoma and hepatitis B virus infection. Each CDR3 is given with its conserved first and last residue. A D gene is named only where the DNA matches it firmly. Expanded clones get a size class; other rows say once, few or many, or leave the size out.

>TRBJ1-5|TRBV6-2/TRBV6-3|-|once
CANSYRPDRNNQPQHF
TGTGCCAACAGTTACCGACCGGACAGAAACAATCAGCCCCAGCATTTT
>TRBJ2-1|TRBV6-2/TRBV6-3|TRBD2|-
CASTSDPTSHYQFF
TGTGCCAGCACCTCCGACCCGACTAGCCATTATCAGTTCTTC
>TRBJ2-4|TRBV6-1|-|-
CVNSEVTVGAKNIQYF
TGTGTCAACAGTGAAGTAACAGTGGGAGCCAAAAACATTCAGTACTTC
>TRBJ1-1|TRBV10-3|-|-
CASLDWDTESFF
TGTGCCAGCCTGGACTGGGACACTGAATCTTTCTTT
>TRBJ1-2|TRBV11-2|-|-
CATSIEGGREILGYAF
TGTGCCACCAGCATAGAGGGAGGACGGGAGATCCTGGGCTACGCCTTC
>TRBJ1-1|TRBV6-1|-|-
CASLERGSGTEALF
TGTGCCAGCCTAGAAAGGGGATCAGGCACTGAAGCTTTATTT
>TRBJ2-7|TRBV6-2/TRBV6-3|TRBD2|-
CASSTPTSGGYEEYF
TGTGCCAGCAGCACTCCGACTAGCGGAGGGTATGAGGAATACTTC
>TRBJ2-2|TRBV4-1|-|-
CASNQLTLSGELFF
TGCGCCAGTAACCAACTAACCCTCTCCGGGGAGCTGTTTTTC
>TRBJ2-2|TRBV12-3/TRBV12-4|-|-
CASRAQDTLELFF
TGTGCCAGTAGGGCCCAGGATACCTTAGAGCTGTTTTTT
>TRBJ2-3|TRBV11-2|TRBD2|-
CDSSLQAGVSIDTQYF
TGTGACAGTAGCTTACAAGCGGGAGTCAGCATAGATACTCAGTATTTT
>TRBJ2-7|TRBV13|-|medium-sized
CASSSYTYSGEQYF
TGTGCCAGCAGCTCCTATACTTATTCGGGCGAGCAGTACTTC
>TRBJ2-1|TRBV6-1|TRBD2|-
CVSSGGTTNYNEQFF
TGTGTCAGCAGTGGTGGGACTACTAACTACAATGAGCAGTTCTTC
>TRBJ2-7|TRBV6-5|-|-
CASLRPGSYEQYF
TGTGCCAGCTTAAGACCAGGCTCCTACGAACAGTACTTC
>TRBJ2-1|TRBV5-4|-|-
CASTWGGNEQFF
TGTGCCAGCACCTGGGGAGGAAATGAGCAGTTCTTC
>TRBJ2-7|TRBV7-9|TRBD2|-
CDSSRGGTSGYGQYF
TGTGACAGCAGCAGAGGGGGGACTAGCGGATACGGGCAGTACTTC
>TRBJ2-3|TRBV5-1|TRBD1|few
CASRLSGGGHALPSTDTQYF
TGTGCCAGCAGACTTTCAGGGGGCGGCCATGCGCTGCCTAGCACAGATACGCAGTATTTT
>TRBJ1-4|TRBV12-3/TRBV12-4|-|-
CDSSLAGTEKLSF
TGTGACAGCAGTTTGGCAGGGACTGAAAAACTGTCTTTT
>TRBJ2-4|TRBV12-3/TRBV12-4|-|-
CANSGRELAKNIQYF
TGTGCCAACAGTGGGAGAGAGCTAGCCAAAAACATTCAGTACTTC
>TRBJ2-2|TRBV29-1|-|-
CSVEGLDRVATGELFF
TGCAGCGTTGAAGGGTTGGACCGGGTGGCCACAGGGGAGCTGTTTTTT
>TRBJ2-3|TRBV6-1|-|once
CASSEGLRRDTQYF
TGTGCCAGCAGTGAAGGACTAAGGCGAGATACACAGTATTTT
>TRBJ2-2|TRBV4-3|TRBD2|-
CASRPRTGGEAPNTGELFF
TGCGCCAGCAGGCCGCGTACGGGAGGGGAGGCCCCGAACACCGGGGAGCTGTTTTTT
>TRBJ1-1|TRBV12-3/TRBV12-4|-|-
CASRYVTAEDFF
TGTGCGAGCAGGTATGTGACGGCTGAAGATTTCTTT
>TRBJ1-1|TRBV30|-|-
CAWSADRRTHAFF
TGTGCCTGGAGTGCGGATAGGAGGACTCATGCTTTCTTT
>TRBJ2-7|TRBV14|TRBD1|-
CASSQGQGVIRQYF
TGTGCTAGCAGCCAGGGACAGGGAGTCATCCGGCAGTACTTC
>TRBJ1-2|TRBV6-1|-|-
CVSSAPLYGYTF
TGTGTCAGCAGTGCCCCCCTATATGGCTACACCTTT
>TRBJ2-2|TRBV29-1|-|-
CSVEDYRVRTGELFF
TGCAGCGTTGAAGACTACAGGGTAAGGACCGGTGAGCTGTTTTTT
>TRBJ2-7|TRBV9|TRBD1|-
CASSVTGTGIYEQYF
TGTGCCAGCAGCGTAACCGGGACAGGTATCTACGAGCAGTACTTC
>TRBJ1-1|TRBV6-6|TRBD1|-
CANSTGGITEAFF
TGTGCCAACAGCACAGGGGGGATTACTGAGGCTTTCTTT
>TRBJ2-2|TRBV6-1|-|many
CASSNTGGTPGELFF
TGTGCCAGCAGTAACACCGGGGGGACACCCGGGGAGCTGTTTTTT